Sequencing of this TCR beta chain was carried out in a study of cytomegalovirus exposure and HLA in healthy donors. PCR used 60 Vbeta primers and 13 Jbeta primers. The protocol was immunoSEQ multiplex PCR, while the TCRdb copy is restricted to in-frame clones and leaves out a portion. The sample records 180,000 or so clones, roughly 80% being singletons. Germline V CDR1 and CDR2: SGHRS, YFSETQ. The trim removed 4 bases at V and 7 bases at J, leaving 2 bases unmatched. The CDR3 extends over 13 amino acids. General study results and limits: One cluster of highly shared sequence variants probably arose as a sequencing artifact.

Note on this clone: The antigen remains unidentified.

The sample was PBMCs. V is TRBV5-1 and J is TRBJ1-5, with 10 nucleotides matching TRBD1. This TCR came from a woman aged 35 to 49 in good health and CMV-seropositive. The chain's CDR3 is CASSVTGGQPQHF. In nucleotides, the CDR3 is TGCGCCAGCAGCGTGACAGGGGGCCAGCCCCAGCATTTT.